Sequencing of this T cell receptor (beta chain) was carried out in a study of blood T cell repertoires in COVID-19. Participants were placed into cohorts based on the clinical history they reported. Exposed enrollees encountered a COVID-19 case at some point within 2 weeks before study entry. The table came from immunoSEQ multiplex PCR; TCRdb's copy has only in-frame clones and leaves some out. The table has 200,000 to 250,000 clones, nearly 90% seen once. V was trimmed by 3 bases and J by 5 bases, leaving 14 bases between them. This CDR3 is built from 14 residues. The germline gives CDR1 SGHRS, CDR2 YFSETQ.

The sample taken for sequencing was PBMCs or T cells enriched from blood (not recorded which). The chain combines TRBV5-1 with TRBJ1-1; D possibly corresponds to TRBD1 (5 bases). The source of this sequence is a man younger than 45 who had been exposed to COVID-19. CDR3 protein: CASSSPAGVTEAFF. In DNA, the CDR3 is TGCGCCAGCAGCTCACCCGCGGGGGTGACTGAAGCTTTCTTT.